These 28 T cell receptor beta chains originate from one sample sequenced in a study of low-dose radiotherapy and immunotherapy resistance in tumors. Gene-specific TRAV and TRBV primers were used for first-strand cDNA, covering alpha and beta chains. With a constant-region primer and a V-primer adapter, TCRs were subjected to roughly 18 PCR cycles of amplification. TCRdb reprocessed the reads via MiXCR and lists one record per CDR3 protein. The table shows around 79,000 distinct CDR3 sequences, with 18% occurring only once. Stated time point: before trial treatment. This sample comprised PBMCs, obtained before treatment. The receptor source for this set is a male donor with prostate cancer.

About this clonotype: A much larger clone sits a single nucleotide away, making a read error possible. For the CDR3, the DNA is TGTGCCAGTAATATCGTCGGGGGGAATGAGCAGTTCTTC. The encoded protein is CASNIVGGNEQFF. The rearrangement joins TRBV19 to TRBJ2-1, with 7 bases aligning to TRBD2. The CDR3 sequence is 13 residues long. Trimming cost V 7 bases and J 7 bases; bases outside gene matches: 7. Germline CDR1 is LNHDA and CDR2 is SQIVND (reference sequence).

This clonotype was picked up many times. The chain joins TRBV6-5 to TRBJ1-5; no firm D call. The length of the CDR3 is 14 residues. Deletions cut 0 bases from V and 5 bases from J, with 8 bases between. The germline V gene encodes CDR1 MNHEY and CDR2 SVGAGI. CDR3 amino acids: CASSYSGSHQPQHF. CDR3 coding DNA: TGTGCCAGCAGTTACTCGGGAAGTCATCAGCCCCAGCATTTT.

The sample holds many counts of this clonotype. As DNA, the CDR3 is TGTGCCAGCAGCCAGGTTCTCGGGGGCGAGCAGTACTTC. This sequence encodes CASSQVLGGEQYF. This rearrangement joins TRBV3-1 to TRBJ2-7; D is possibly TRBD2 (6 bases). The CDR3 is 13 residues long. Germline V gene sequence: CDR1 LGHDT, CDR2 YNNKEL (reference sequence). Trimming removed 3 bases from V and 6 bases from J, with 12 bases in between.

The sample holds many counts of this clonotype. The chain employs TRBV5-1 and TRBJ2-1; D is perhaps TRBD1 (6 bases). The CDR3 has 18 residues. Germline CDR1 is SGHRS and CDR2 is YFSETQ. V lost 0 bases to trimming and J lost 0 bases, with 16 bases between them. CDR3 nucleotides: TGCGCCAGCAGCTTGGCGGTGTCGGGACAATACTCCTACAATGAGCAGTTCTTC. Amino acids: CASSLAVSGQYSYNEQFF.

The CDR3 DNA reads TGTGCCATCAGTGAGGGCGGAAACATTCAGTACTTC. It codes for CAISEGGNIQYF. The rearrangement uses TRBV10-3 and TRBJ2-4; no firm D call. CDR3 length: 12 amino acids. V was clipped by 2 bases and J by 6 bases, with 5 bases between them. Germline CDR1 reads ENHRY; CDR2 reads SYGVKD.

A word on this clonotype: A far larger clone is only one base removed, so a read error is likely. The chain couples TRBV28 to TRBJ2-1; 11 nucleotides line up with TRBD2. The V gene end was trimmed by 8 bases and the J gene end by 10 bases; junction bases not matched to a gene: 7. Per the germline V gene, CDR1 is MDHEN and CDR2 is SYDVKM. The CDR3 spans 13 residues. The CDR3 region is CASLAGGFYEQFF. In DNA, the CDR3 is TGTGCCAGCTTAGCGGGAGGGTTCTACGAGCAGTTCTTC.

This clonotype was seen many times. The CDR3 reads CASSPPERADYEQYF. In DNA form, the CDR3 reads TGTGCCAGCAGCCCGCCGGAAAGGGCGGACTACGAGCAGTACTTC. The chain combines TRBV7-9 with TRBJ2-7, with D unresolved. Deletions cut 5 bases from V and 3 bases from J, with 17 bases between. The germline gives CDR1 SEHNR, CDR2 FQNEAQ (reference sequence). The CDR3 totals 15 residues.

This clonotype was found many times. The rearrangement joins TRBV5-1 to TRBJ2-7; 12 bases match TRBD2. CDR3 size: 15 residues. Germline lookup yields CDR1 SGHRS and CDR2 YFSETQ. The V segment lost 3 bases and the J segment 2 bases; nucleotides outside the gene matches: 3. The CDR3 is CASSSGLAGTYEQYF. CDR3 DNA: TGCGCCAGCAGCTCCGGACTAGCGGGGACCTACGAGCAGTACTTC.

This clonotype was observed many times. This rearrangement joins TRBV3-1 to TRBJ2-7; the D gene is possibly TRBD2 (5 bases). Germline-derived CDR1 and CDR2 are LGHDT and YNNKEL (reference sequence). V lost 3 bases to trimming and J lost 2 bases, with 17 bases between them. The CDR3 spans 16 residues. As DNA, the CDR3 is TGTGCCAGCAGCCATTACACGGCGGGCTTAACCTACGAGCAGTACTTC. It translates to CASSHYTAGLTYEQYF.

In its sample, this clonotype was seen many times. The J gene is TRBJ1-3, the V gene TRBV29-1, with unresolved D. The CDR3 is 13 residues long. Germline-derived CDR1 and CDR2 are SQVTM and ANQGSEA. Trimming took off 7 bases at V and 3 bases at J, with 13 bases between the two ends. CDR3: CSGRAGSGNTIYF. The CDR3, as DNA: TGCAGCGGCCGGGCGGGAAGTGGAAACACCATATATTTT.

This clonotype was detected ten times or more. The V call is TRBV20-1, the J call TRBJ1-6; D remains ambiguous. The CDR3 has 14 residues. Trimming cost V 1 base and J 3 bases, with 7 bases left between them. CDR1 and CDR2 from the germline V gene are DFQATT and SNEGSKA (reference sequence). The CDR3 DNA reads TGCAGTGCTAGAGTAGACGGCTATAATTCACCCCTCCACTTT. This translates into CSARVDGYNSPLHF.

The rearrangement uses TRBV4-1 and TRBJ1-2; a weak D match, TRBD1 (5 bases). Trimming cost V 0 bases and J 5 bases, with 7 bases left between them. CDR1 MGHRA and CDR2 YSYEKL come from the germline V gene. The length of the CDR3 is 13 residues. CDR3 DNA sequence: TGCGCCAGCAGCCAAGAACAGGAGTATGGCTACACCTTC. Protein: CASSQEQEYGYTF.

This clonotype has ten or more counts. The rearrangement joins TRBV7-9 to TRBJ1-1, with 9 positions matching TRBD1. CDR3 length equals 15 residues. Germline CDR1 reads SEHNR; CDR2 reads FQNEAQ (reference sequence). V lost 5 bases and J lost 4; bases outside the gene matches: 8. CDR3: CASSTGTGLVTEAFF. As DNA, the CDR3 is TGTGCCAGCAGCACCGGGACAGGGTTGGTCACTGAAGCTTTCTTT.

This clonotype was counted ten times or more. The V call is TRBV9, the J call TRBJ2-7; TRBD2 matches at 9 bases. The J segment lost 7 bases and the V segment lost 3 bases, leaving 11 bases of the junction unmatched. Germline CDR1 is SGDLS and CDR2 is YYNGEE. The CDR3 spans 15 residues. CDR3 in amino acids: CASSALAGLLQEQYF. CDR3 sequence (DNA): TGTGCCAGCAGCGCGCTAGCGGGGTTACTCCAAGAGCAGTACTTC.

Concerning this clonotype itself: A far larger clone is off by one base, so a read error is likely. CDR3 loop: CASSISRRGEQYF. The CDR3 DNA is TGTGCCAGCAGTATCTCCCGGAGGGGCGAGCAGTACTTC. The chain recombines TRBV28 with TRBJ2-7; D is perhaps TRBD2 (6 bases). The germline gives CDR1 MDHEN, CDR2 SYDVKM. Trimming pared 5 bases from V and 6 bases from J, leaving 14 bases between. The CDR3 length is 13 residues. Together with reference TRBV28 and TRBJ2-7, the CDR3 gives the full variable domain: DVKVTQSSRYLVKRTGEKVFLECVQDMDHENMFWYRQDPGLGLRLIYFSYDVKMKEKGDIPEGYSVSREKKERFSLILESASTNQTSMYLCASSISRRGEQYFGPGTRLTVT.

There are a few counts of this clonotype. This chain's CDR3 is CASSLIRTTGELFF. The CDR3 region has the DNA TGCGCCAGCAGCCTCATCAGGACGACCGGGGAGCTGTTTTTT. V usage is TRBV4-3 and J usage is TRBJ2-2, with D unresolved. The CDR3 loop spans 14 amino acids. Trimming took off 4 bases at V and 5 bases at J, with 11 bases between the two ends. The V gene's germline CDR1 is LGHNA and CDR2 YSLEER.

In its sample, this clonotype was seen many times. CDR3 protein: CASSHAWGGREHSEAFF. Written as DNA, the CDR3 is TGCGCCAGCAGCCATGCCTGGGGGGGACGAGAACATTCTGAAGCTTTCTTT. The chain uses TRBV4-1 and TRBJ1-1, with D possibly TRBD1 on 5 matching bases. CDR1 and CDR2 (germline): MGHRA, YSYEKL. The CDR3 has 17 residues. V lost 3 bases, J lost 6 bases, and 23 bases lay in between.

This clonotype was seen many times. This chain links TRBV19 with TRBJ1-5, with D perhaps TRBD1 (5 bases). CDR1 is LNHDA, CDR2 SQIVND, per germline (reference sequence). The germline V and J ends were trimmed by 6 bases and 0 bases, with 12 bases remaining between them. The CDR3 runs to 15 residues. The CDR3 is CASRETDYSNQPQHF. In DNA, the CDR3 is TGTGCCAGTAGGGAGACAGATTATAGCAATCAGCCCCAGCATTTT.

This clonotype was observed many times. The chain combines TRBV29-1 with TRBJ2-5; possibly TRBD2 for D (5 bases). Germline CDR1 is SQVTM and CDR2 is ANQGSEA. The CDR3 contains 15 residues. Trimming removed 0 bases from V and 4 bases from J, with 15 bases in between. CDR3 loop: CSVEDRRALIETQYF. CDR3 DNA: TGCAGCGTTGAAGATCGGCGGGCGTTAATAGAGACCCAGTACTTC.

V gene TRBV11-1 combines with J gene TRBJ2-1, with 8 bases that match TRBD1. J gave up 3 bases and V 4 bases, and 17 bases lay outside the gene matches. CDR3 size: 19 residues. Germline V lookup: CDR1 SGHAT, CDR2 FQDESV (reference sequence). CDR3 in amino acids: CASSSPRSRAGQVYNEQFF. For the CDR3, the DNA is TGTGCCAGCAGCTCACCTAGGTCCCGGGCGGGACAGGTCTACAATGAGCAGTTCTTC.

The chain carries TRBV28 and TRBJ2-2; TRBD2 matches 8 bases. The CDR3 is 14 amino acids. Looked up from germline, CDR1 is MDHEN and CDR2 is SYDVKM. Losses at the gene ends were 6 bases for V and 4 bases for J; bases not matched to a gene: 4. The CDR3 is CASRSGGSTGELFF. The CDR3 nucleotides read TGTGCCAGCAGGTCGGGGGGGTCCACCGGGGAGCTGTTTTTT.

This clonotype was recorded many times. The chain uses TRBV7-8 and TRBJ1-2, with D maybe TRBD1 (6 bases). Germline V lookup: CDR1 SGHVS, CDR2 FQNEAQ. There are 14 residues in the CDR3. Trimming removed 5 bases at V and 6 bases at J, with 16 bases between. Here the CDR3 DNA reads TGTGCCAGCAGCCAAGAAACAGGGCTGGATGGCTACACCTTC. Its protein product is CASSQETGLDGYTF.

The chain combines TRBV29-1 with TRBJ2-1, with TRBD2 identical over 12 bases. V trimming: 6 bases; J trimming: 9 bases; junction bases outside the gene matches: 9. Germline values: CDR1 SQVTM, CDR2 ANQGSEA. This CDR3 spans 14 amino acids. The CDR3 DNA reads TGCAGCGTAGACCTAGCTAGCGGGGGGGGTGAGCAGTTCTTC. Its protein is CSVDLASGGGEQFF.

This clonotype occurred a few times. Since a much larger clone is just one base distant, this may be a read error. The rearrangement uses TRBV11-2 and TRBJ2-5; D is unclear. The V and J ends lost 0 bases and 2 bases respectively, with 4 bases between them. Germline V gives CDR1 SGHAT, CDR2 FQNNGV. CDR3 length equals 13 residues. DNA for the CDR3: TGTGCCAGCAGCTTAGAAGGGCAAGAGACCCAGTACTTC. Residues: CASSLEGQETQYF. Looking up the rest from reference TRBV11-2 and TRBJ2-5 gives the full variable domain: EAGVAQSPRYKIIEKRQSVAFWCNPISGHATLYWYQQILGQGPKLLIQFQNNGVVDDSQLPKDRFSAERLKGVDSTLKIQPAKLEDSAVYLCASSLEGQETQYFGPGTRLLVL.

This clonotype was observed at least ten times. The chain couples TRBV10-3 to TRBJ2-2; D might be TRBD2 (5 bases). CDR3 length equals 14 residues. Germline V gene data show CDR1 as ENHRY and CDR2 as SYGVKD. V dropped 5 bases and J dropped 1 base, with 8 bases sitting between them. The CDR3 sequence: CAISKGLNTGELFF. CDR3 DNA sequence: TGTGCCATCAGTAAAGGACTGAACACCGGGGAGCTGTTTTTT.

This clonotype appeared many times. J is TRBJ1-1 and V is TRBV14; tentative D call: TRBD1 (5 bases). The V end was cut by 1 base, the J end by 9 bases, with 9 bases between. Germline V gene lookup returns CDR1 SGHDN and CDR2 FVKESK. The CDR3 loop spans 12 amino acids. In DNA, the CDR3 is TGTGCCAGCAGCCAAGGGGGGAGGAAAGCTTTCTTT. Protein: CASSQGGRKAFF.

This clonotype has a count of ten or more. This sequence joins TRBV5-1 and TRBJ2-1; no clear D gene. The CDR3 has 16 residues. With 0 bases removed from V and 2 bases from J, the gap between germline ends came to 12 bases. The germline CDR1 and CDR2 sequences are SGHRS and YFSETQ. As DNA, the CDR3 is TGCGCCAGCAGCTTGGAAGGCCCGCGGACCTACAATGAGCAGTTCTTC. It specifies CASSLEGPRTYNEQFF.

In this sample, this clonotype turned up a few times. The rearrangement joins TRBV7-6 to TRBJ1-1; D is uncertain. There are 13 residues in the CDR3. V lost 5 bases and J lost 9, with 16 bases in between. Germline values: CDR1 SGHVS, CDR2 FNYEAQ. The CDR3 coding sequence is TGTGCCAGCAGCGTAAAGGAGGGCGCTCAAGCTTTCTTT. It translates to CASSVKEGAQAFF.